The source of this TCR beta chain is a study of blood T cells in healthy people across ages. This clonotype was found a few times. Germline values: CDR1 SGHKS, CDR2 YYEKEE (reference sequence). This CDR3 is built from 18 residues. With V trimmed by 4 bases and J by 3 bases, 15 bases remained unmatched. Primers used in a second PCR of roughly 6 to 11 cycles were a sample-barcoded 5' primer and a J-beta primer mix. From the 5' RACE reads, TCRdb called clonotypes with MiXCR, one entry per CDR3 protein. The data show about 1.6 million distinct CDR3 sequences, approximately 32% seen once. Sequenced input: blood. The source is a woman under 40 in good health. The rearrangement uses TRBV5-5 and TRBJ2-3; TRBD1 agrees at 9 bases. CDR3 sequence (DNA): TGTGCCAGCAGCCCGAACTTACAGGGGGCTGGTGGTACAGATACGCAGTATTTT. Protein sequence: CASSPNLQGAGGTDTQYF.